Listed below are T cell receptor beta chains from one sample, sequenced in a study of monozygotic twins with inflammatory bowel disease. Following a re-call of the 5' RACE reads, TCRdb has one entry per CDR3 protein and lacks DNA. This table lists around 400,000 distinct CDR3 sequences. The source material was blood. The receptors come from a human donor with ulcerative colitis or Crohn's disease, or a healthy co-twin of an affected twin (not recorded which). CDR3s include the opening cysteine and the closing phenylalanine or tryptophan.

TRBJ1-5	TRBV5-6	CASSLWSSAAQHF
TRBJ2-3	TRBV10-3	CAITPDRDYFPNTQYF
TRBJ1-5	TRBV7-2	CASSAYLEPQHF
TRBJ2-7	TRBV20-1	CSARTGTSWGEQYF
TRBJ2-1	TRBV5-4	CASSSANQGIYNEQFF
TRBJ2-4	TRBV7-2	CASSPALDTLAKNIQYF
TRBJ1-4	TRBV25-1	CASSESGDHEKLFF
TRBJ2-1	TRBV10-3	CAITQTSVNEQFF
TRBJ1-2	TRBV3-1	CASSTGSGYTF
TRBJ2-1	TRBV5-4	CASSPPGPYNEQFF
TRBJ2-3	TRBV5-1	CASSWKPKTSGGADTQYF
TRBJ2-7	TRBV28	CASSLPERYEQYF
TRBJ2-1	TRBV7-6	CASSLLGRETGNEQFF
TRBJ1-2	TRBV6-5	CASSPTDLYGYTF
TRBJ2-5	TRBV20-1	CSARFKTSGRRETQYF
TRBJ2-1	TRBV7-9	CASRTVLHSTPQGVQFF
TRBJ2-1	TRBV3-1	CASSQELAVHNEQFF
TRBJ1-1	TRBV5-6	CASSGDRGPEAFF
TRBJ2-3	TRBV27	CASRPRLRTSGINTDTQYF
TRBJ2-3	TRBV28	CASSLMSQHTDTQYF
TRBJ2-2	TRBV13	CASSLEPGQTTGELFF
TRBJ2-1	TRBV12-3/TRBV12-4	CASSSTSGGANEQFF
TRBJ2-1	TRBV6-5	CASSYISVAGGNEQFF
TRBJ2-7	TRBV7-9	CASSPGGQVHYEQYF
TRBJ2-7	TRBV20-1	CSAGGHESYEQYF
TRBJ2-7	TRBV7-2	CASSLGGIYEQYF